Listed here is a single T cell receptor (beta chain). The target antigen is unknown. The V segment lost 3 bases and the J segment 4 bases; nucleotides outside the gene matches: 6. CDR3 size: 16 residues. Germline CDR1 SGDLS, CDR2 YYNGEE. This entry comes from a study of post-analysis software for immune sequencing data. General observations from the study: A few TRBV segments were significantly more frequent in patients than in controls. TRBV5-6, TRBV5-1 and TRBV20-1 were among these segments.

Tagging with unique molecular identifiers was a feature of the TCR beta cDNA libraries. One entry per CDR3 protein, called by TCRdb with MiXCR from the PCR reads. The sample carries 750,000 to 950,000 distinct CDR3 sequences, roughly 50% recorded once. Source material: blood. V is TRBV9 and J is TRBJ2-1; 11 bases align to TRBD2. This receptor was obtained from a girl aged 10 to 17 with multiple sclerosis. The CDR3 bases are TGTGCCAGCAGCGAGGGACTAGCGGAAGCATACAATGAGCAGTTCTTC. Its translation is CASSEGLAEAYNEQFF. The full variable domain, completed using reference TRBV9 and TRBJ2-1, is DSGVTQTPKHLITATGQRVTLRCSPRSGDLSVYWYQQSLDQGLQFLIQYYNGEERAKGNILERFSAQQFPDLHSELNLSSLELGDSALYFCASSEGLAEAYNEQFFGPGTRLTVL.